A single sample gave rise to the 4 T cell receptor beta chains below, sequenced in a study of cytotoxic CD8 clonotypes in ibrutinib-treated CLL. Assay: immunoSEQ multiplex PCR; the TCRdb copy retains only in-frame clones and omits some. This sample has about 86,000 clones; 86% occur once, and the top ten carry approximately 5.4%. This specimen was PBMCs, taken before ibrutinib treatment. Source of these receptors: a human donor with chronic lymphocytic leukemia.

This clone was seen a single time. The chain carries TRBV30 and TRBJ2-7; either TRBD1 or TRBD2 may supply D (5 bases each). The germline gives CDR1 GTSNPN, CDR2 SVGIG (reference sequence). Trimming pared 1 base from V and 0 bases from J, leaving 13 bases between. The CDR3 runs to 15 residues. The CDR3 spells CAWSEGPSDSYEQYF. CDR3 sequence (DNA): TGTGCCTGGAGTGAGGGACCGTCGGACTCCTACGAGCAGTACTTC.

V usage is TRBV5-1 and J usage is TRBJ2-3, with TRBD1 as a possible D gene (5 bases). The germline gives CDR1 SGHRS, CDR2 YFSETQ. The length of the CDR3 is 14 residues. V was shortened by 4 bases and J by 0 bases, with 9 bases between the two germline ends. For the CDR3, the DNA is TGCGCCAGCAGCCAAGACAGTAGCACAGATACGCAGTATTTT. Encoded protein: CASSQDSSTDTQYF. Full variable domain (rest looked up from reference TRBV5-1 and TRBJ2-3): KAGVTQTPRYLIKTRGQQVTLSCSPISGHRSVSWYQQTPGQGLQFLFEYFSETQRNKGNFPGRFSGRQFSNSRSEMNVSTLELGDSALYLCASSQDSSTDTQYFGPGTRLTVL.

This chain links TRBV5-5 with TRBJ1-2, with TRBD1 matching over 10 bases. After removal of 4 bases from V and 4 bases from J, the junction contained 7 bases not matched to a gene. This CDR3 spans 15 amino acids. Germline CDR1 reads SGHKS; CDR2 reads YYEKEE (reference sequence). DNA for the CDR3: TGTGCCAGCAGCCCTTCGGGACAGGGGATCTATGGCTACACCTTC. Its translation is CASSPSGQGIYGYTF. The complete variable domain, with remaining parts taken from reference TRBV5-5 and TRBJ1-2, reads DAGVTQSPTHLIKTRGQQVTLRCSPISGHKSVSWYQQVLGQGPQFIFQYYEKEERGRGNFPDRFSARQFPNYSSELNVNALLLGDSALYLCASSPSGQGIYGYTFGSGTRLTVV.

V and J are TRBV9 and TRBJ2-1; 11 nucleotides align to TRBD1. Germline V gives CDR1 SGDLS, CDR2 YYNGEE. The CDR3 is made up of 15 amino acids. V gave up 1 base and J gave up 8 bases; unmatched junction bases: 5. CDR3 loop: CASSVFGQGAYEQFF. In DNA form, the CDR3 reads TGTGCCAGCAGCGTATTTGGACAGGGGGCTTATGAGCAGTTCTTC.